The text below deals with one T cell receptor (beta chain). This entry is derived from a study of blood T cell repertoires in COVID-19. Study members were between about 18 and 95 years old and lived in 20 to 30 US regions. Participants were placed into cohorts based on the clinical history they reported. As processed by the authors: Nucleated cell number was recorded as an estimate derived from reference gene primer amplification. This table comes from immunoSEQ multiplex PCR, and its TCRdb copy is limited to in-frame clones, with some not included. That table is the source of V, J and clone size, and D and trimming were worked out from the DNA. This table holds roughly 170,000 clones, 83% found once. The sequence was obtained from a woman aged 45-65 years who had recovered from COVID-19. The specimen sequenced was PBMCs or T cells enriched from blood (not recorded which).

The CDR3 spells CASSPVPTGARTGELFF. CDR3 DNA sequence: TGTGCCAGCAGCCCAGTCCCGACAGGGGCGCGCACCGGGGAGCTGTTTTTT. The chain recombines TRBV7-6 with TRBJ2-2; 8 bases are shared with TRBD1. Germline V CDR1 and CDR2: SGHVS, FNYEAQ. The length of the CDR3 is 17 residues. V shed 5 bases, J shed 4 bases, and the junction held 12 bases outside the gene matches.